This T cell receptor (beta chain) was recorded in a study of CD8 T cells in ankylosing spondylitis. Study observations and caveats: There was reportedly significant enrichment of clones that were disease-linked in matched ankylosing spondylitis synovial fluid. CD8+ by phenotype, disease-linked clones were relatively rare in peripheral blood. Past studies reported some motif variants in reactive arthritis synovial fluid and blood. One TCR beta motif, made up of under ten highly homologous variants, appeared characteristic of ankylosing spondylitis blood.

Making the TCR beta libraries involved quantitative 5'-RACE with molecular barcodes. TCRdb used MiXCR to reprocess the 5' RACE reads, holding one entry per CDR3 protein. Of approximately 520,000 distinct CDR3 sequences in the sample, 5.3% were seen once. This clonotype was observed at least ten times. Antigen specificity is unknown. Germline V gene sequence: CDR1 DFQATT, CDR2 SNEGSKA (reference sequence). J was trimmed by 5 bases and V by 5 bases; bases with no gene match: 6. This CDR3 spans 13 amino acids. The sequenced sample was blood, either unsorted or a sorted T cell fraction (not recorded which). This chain links TRBV20-1 with TRBJ1-2, with 9 bases identical to TRBD1. This sequence was found in a male donor with ankylosing spondylitis. The CDR3 loop is CSALDRGLYGYTF. Here the CDR3 DNA reads TGCAGTGCTTTGGACAGGGGTCTATATGGCTACACCTTC.